The clone carrying this TCR beta chain appeared a few times. Its antigen remains unknown. Germline assignment: CDR1 PRHDT and CDR2 FYEKMQ (reference sequence). The CDR3 is 13 amino acids. The library was made from cDNA and included unique molecular identifiers. When about 0.95 to 10 million T cells were used, they gave some 520,000 cDNA molecules. MiXCR, applied by TCRdb to the PCR reads, yields one record per CDR3 protein. The sample lists about 540,000 distinct CDR3 sequences; around 34% were seen once. The data originate from a study of post-analysis software for immune sequencing data. Study-level findings and limits: TRBV5-6, TRBV5-1 and TRBV20-1 belonged to a set of about five TRBV segments that were more frequent in patients than controls.

The rearrangement uses TRBV13 and TRBJ2-4, with 8 nucleotides matching TRBD1. TRBJ2-7 matches the DNA end more closely, so the J call is doubtful. The receptor comes from a girl aged 2-17 years with multiple sclerosis. Sequencing was done on a sample of blood. The CDR3 DNA reads TGTGCCAGCAGCCATGGACAGGGTGGCGAGCAGTACTTC. Protein product: CASSHGQGGEQYF.